This is a list of T cell receptor beta chains from one sample in a study of CD8+ T cells in alopecia areata. Sequencing used immunoSEQ multiplex PCR; TCRdb keeps in-frame clones, though not all of them. Of about 150,000 clones listed, 50% to 60% are singletons. The sample consisted of CD4+ T cells sorted from blood. The source of these receptors is a human donor in good health. Each CDR3 is given with its conserved first and last residue. The D gene is left open where the match is weak. Clone size, where shown, is once, few, many, or a class for clones that have expanded.

abundance: -; v_gene: TRBV5-6; j_gene: TRBJ1-2; d_gene: -; CDR3nt: TGTGCCAGCAGCTTGGGCGCCGACAGAAGCTATGGCTACACCTTC; CDR3aa: CASSLGADRSYGYTF
abundance: -; v_gene: TRBV5-6; j_gene: TRBJ2-4; d_gene: TRBD2; CDR3nt: TGTGCCAGCAGCTTGACTAGCGGGATTGACATTCAGTACTTC; CDR3aa: CASSLTSGIDIQYF
abundance: few; v_gene: TRBV12-5; j_gene: TRBJ1-1; d_gene: TRBD1; CDR3nt: TGTGCTAGTGGTCCCACAGGGGGCTTCACTGAAGCTTTCTTT; CDR3aa: CASGPTGGFTEAFF
abundance: few; v_gene: TRBV6-5; j_gene: TRBJ1-2; d_gene: TRBD1; CDR3nt: TGTGCCAGCAGTTATAAGGGGGCGGTTAATAACTATGGCTACACCTTC; CDR3aa: CASSYKGAVNNYGYTF
abundance: -; v_gene: TRBV7-2; j_gene: TRBJ2-1; d_gene: -; CDR3nt: TGTGCCAGCAGCTCCCGGGGGTCGAAGGAGCAGTTCTTC; CDR3aa: CASSSRGSKEQFF
abundance: -; v_gene: TRBV5-4; j_gene: TRBJ1-2; d_gene: TRBD1; CDR3nt: TGTGCCAGCAGCTGGACAGGGGTGACGGGCTACACCTTC; CDR3aa: CASSWTGVTGYTF
abundance: -; v_gene: TRBV7-2; j_gene: TRBJ2-1; d_gene: -; CDR3nt: TGTGCCAGCAGCCCTACCGGGACCACTAGAAATGAGCAGTTCTTC; CDR3aa: CASSPTGTTRNEQFF
abundance: once; v_gene: TRBV9; j_gene: TRBJ2-5; d_gene: TRBD1; CDR3nt: TGTGCCAGCAGCGTCGGACAGGACCAAGAGACCCAGTACTTC; CDR3aa: CASSVGQDQETQYF
abundance: -; v_gene: TRBV7-9; j_gene: TRBJ1-5; d_gene: -; CDR3nt: TGTGCCAGCAGCGAAAACACCAATCAGCCCCAGCATTTT; CDR3aa: CASSENTNQPQHF
abundance: -; v_gene: TRBV29-1; j_gene: TRBJ2-7; d_gene: TRBD2; CDR3nt: TGCAGCGTTGATAGGGCGGGAGGCGGCGAGCAGTACTTC; CDR3aa: CSVDRAGGGEQYF
abundance: -; v_gene: TRBV5-6; j_gene: TRBJ2-1; d_gene: TRBD1; CDR3nt: TGTGCCAGCAGCTTGGCCACAGGGGCGCAAGGGGATGAGCAGTTCTTC; CDR3aa: CASSLATGAQGDEQFF
abundance: -; v_gene: TRBV12-5; j_gene: TRBJ1-4; d_gene: -; CDR3nt: TGTGCTAGTGGTTGGGGACGGGGGCTTGAAAAACTGTTTTTT; CDR3aa: CASGWGRGLEKLFF
abundance: -; v_gene: TRBV9; j_gene: TRBJ2-5; d_gene: TRBD2; CDR3nt: TGTGCCAGCAGCGTAGACAGCGGGAGGGCACGGGAGACCCAGTACTTC; CDR3aa: CASSVDSGRARETQYF
abundance: -; v_gene: TRBV2; j_gene: TRBJ2-7; d_gene: -; CDR3nt: TGTGCCAGCATAGGGCCCCTCTCCTACGAGCAGTACTTC; CDR3aa: CASIGPLSYEQYF
abundance: -; v_gene: TRBV29-1; j_gene: TRBJ2-5; d_gene: -; CDR3nt: TGCAGCGTGACCTGGCAAGAGACCCAGTACTTC; CDR3aa: CSVTWQETQYF
abundance: few; v_gene: TRBV28; j_gene: TRBJ1-4; d_gene: -; CDR3nt: TGTGCCAGCAGGCCTGGCTCTCTGAGAACTAATGAAAAACTGTTTTTT; CDR3aa: CASRPGSLRTNEKLFF
abundance: -; v_gene: TRBV5-1; j_gene: TRBJ2-5; d_gene: TRBD1; CDR3nt: TGCGCCAGCAGCTACTTGACAGGGGGCCGGGAGACCCAGTACTTC; CDR3aa: CASSYLTGGRETQYF
abundance: -; v_gene: TRBV6-1; j_gene: TRBJ2-3; d_gene: TRBD1; CDR3nt: TGTGCCAGCCGACCGGGACAGGGGGGCGCAGATACGCAGTATTTT; CDR3aa: CASRPGQGGADTQYF
abundance: few; v_gene: TRBV10-3; j_gene: TRBJ1-1; d_gene: -; CDR3nt: TGTGCCACGAAAAGGGCCTCGGACACTGAAGCTTTCTTT; CDR3aa: CATKRASDTEAFF
abundance: few; v_gene: TRBV5-1; j_gene: TRBJ2-3; d_gene: -; CDR3nt: TGCGCCAGCAGCCGGGACCCAAGCACAGATACGCAGTATTTT; CDR3aa: CASSRDPSTDTQYF
abundance: -; v_gene: TRBV5-1; j_gene: TRBJ2-1; d_gene: TRBD1; CDR3nt: TGCGCCAGCAGCTTGGTGGGACAGAACTACAATGAGCAGTTCTTC; CDR3aa: CASSLVGQNYNEQFF
abundance: -; v_gene: TRBV5-6; j_gene: TRBJ2-7; d_gene: -; CDR3nt: TGTGCCAGCAGCAGGGACAACTACGAGCAGTACTTC; CDR3aa: CASSRDNYEQYF
abundance: -; v_gene: TRBV27; j_gene: TRBJ2-7; d_gene: TRBD1; CDR3nt: TGTGCCAGCAGTTTATCCATCCGCAAGGACAGGCGGTACGAGCAGTACTTC; CDR3aa: CASSLSIRKDRRYEQYF
abundance: -; v_gene: TRBV29-1; j_gene: TRBJ1-1; d_gene: -; CDR3nt: TGCAGCGGGCGGGCCCTGAACACTGAAGCTTTCTTT; CDR3aa: CSGRALNTEAFF
abundance: -; v_gene: TRBV11-2; j_gene: TRBJ2-3; d_gene: -; CDR3nt: TGTGCCAGCAGCCTGGACTCTTATACGCAGTATTTT; CDR3aa: CASSLDSYTQYF
abundance: -; v_gene: TRBV15; j_gene: TRBJ1-2; d_gene: -; CDR3nt: TGTGCCACCAGCAGGATCCGCGGGGGCGCGGCTGGCTACACCTTC; CDR3aa: CATSRIRGGAAGYTF
abundance: -; v_gene: TRBV29-1; j_gene: TRBJ1-1; d_gene: TRBD1; CDR3nt: TGCAGCGTTGTACAGGGGCTGGGAACTGAAGCTTTCTTT; CDR3aa: CSVVQGLGTEAFF
abundance: -; v_gene: TRBV4-1; j_gene: TRBJ1-1; d_gene: -; CDR3nt: TGCGCCAGCAGCCAAGGCCTCCTGCGGTCGAACACTGAAGCTTTCTTT; CDR3aa: CASSQGLLRSNTEAFF